These 30 T cell receptor beta chains share one sample of origin, sequenced in a study of blood T cell repertoires in COVID-19 (dated by TCRdb to 2020 to 2022). The library was built by means of the immunoSEQ multiplex PCR assay. TCRdb's version of the immuneACCESS table is confined to in-frame rearrangements and falls short of the full clone set. An unresolved V gene accounts for under half of the shortfall where checked; the remainder is of unknown origin. The sample has around 310,000 clones on record, 90% of them singletons. The top ten clones comprise about 1% of the sample. Sequencing input: peripheral blood. These receptors were obtained from a middle-aged woman with COVID-19, enrolled during active disease.

The V and J genes are TRBV4-1 and TRBJ2-3, with 8 positions matching TRBD2. V shed 5 bases and J 4 bases; nucleotides not matched to a gene: 8. In germline, CDR1 is MGHRA, CDR2 YSYEKL. This CDR3 is 15 amino acids long. The CDR3 coding sequence is TGCGCCAGCAGCTTCGCCCCCGGGAGGGCAGATACGCAGTATTTT. Its translation is CASSFAPGRADTQYF.

V gene TRBV27 combines with J gene TRBJ1-1; a weak D match, TRBD1 (5 bases). Trimming left V 1 base short and J 4 bases short, with 10 bases between. Germline CDR1 and CDR2: MNHEY and SMNVEV (reference sequence). The CDR3 is made up of 14 amino acids. In nucleotides, the CDR3 is TGTGCCAGCAGTTTATGGGGGGTCGGCACTGAAGCTTTCTTT. Encoded protein: CASSLWGVGTEAFF.

The chain joins TRBV7-9 to TRBJ1-3; tentative D call: TRBD1 (5 bases). V was pared by 2 bases and J by 0 bases, with 14 bases between. The CDR3 is 17 residues long. In germline, CDR1 is SEHNR, CDR2 FQNEAQ (reference sequence). This chain's CDR3 is CASSLIRGLSSGNTIYF. In nucleotides, the CDR3 is TGTGCCAGCAGCTTAATTAGGGGTCTTAGCTCTGGAAACACCATATATTTT.

The chain is built from TRBV2 and TRBJ1-1; TRBD1 aligns across 8 bases. The trim removed 7 bases at V and 0 bases at J, leaving 4 bases unmatched. The CDR3 is made up of 14 amino acids. Germline V gene lookup returns CDR1 SNHLY and CDR2 FYNNEI. The CDR3 bases are TGTGCCAGCATTAGCAGGGGGCTGAACACTGAAGCTTTCTTT. It specifies CASISRGLNTEAFF.

This clone was counted between two and nine times. The chain carries TRBV5-4 and TRBJ1-6; D ambiguous. Germline loops: CDR1 SGHNT, CDR2 YYREEE (reference sequence). Trimming took 4 bases from V and 4 from J, leaving 9 bases between them. The CDR3 is 14 residues long. This CDR3 is CASSLDTYNSPLHF. In DNA form, the CDR3 reads TGTGCCAGCAGCCTCGACACATATAATTCACCCCTCCACTTT.

The V and J genes are TRBV11-2 and TRBJ2-4, with D possibly being TRBD1 (5 bases). CDR3 length: 13 amino acids. V lost 1 base, J lost 7 bases, and 8 bases lay in between. Germline V gives CDR1 SGHAT, CDR2 FQNNGV. For the CDR3, the DNA is TGTGCCAGCAGCTTAGCCCAGGGTAACATTCAGTACTTC. This translates into CASSLAQGNIQYF.

V usage is TRBV6-2 or TRBV6-3 and J usage is TRBJ2-1; 15 bases are shared with TRBD2. CDR3 size: 17 residues. From germline, CDR1 is MNHEY and CDR2 SVGEGT. V shed 2 bases and J 3 bases; nucleotides not matched to a gene: 2. Here the CDR3 reads CASSYPGLAGGYNEQFF. Here the CDR3 DNA reads TGTGCCAGCAGTTACCCGGGACTAGCGGGGGGCTACAATGAGCAGTTCTTC.

V usage is TRBV7-2 and J usage is TRBJ1-5; tentatively, D is TRBD1 (6 bases). V shed 3 bases and J shed 5 bases, with 8 bases lying between them. This CDR3 comprises 13 residues. The germline V gene has CDR1 SGHTA and CDR2 FQGNSA. The CDR3 DNA reads TGTGCCAGCAGCTTTTCAGGGGATCAGCCCCAGCATTTT. This translates into CASSFSGDQPQHF.

V is TRBV6-2 or TRBV6-3 and J is TRBJ1-1; perhaps TRBD1 as D (5 bases). Per the germline V gene, CDR1 is MNHEY and CDR2 is SVGEGT. The CDR3 has 13 residues. V lost 6 bases to trimming and J lost 11 bases, with 19 bases between them. The CDR3 DNA reads as TGTGCCAGCAGCTCCAGGGAATCTACAAAGGCTTTCTTT. It specifies CASSSRESTKAFF.

The rearrangement joins TRBV5-1 to TRBJ2-3; 7 positions agree with TRBD2. V dropped 0 bases and J dropped 2; count of bases not matched to a gene: 6. The germline CDR1 and CDR2 sequences are SGHRS and YFSETQ. This CDR3 has 16 residues. In nucleotides, the CDR3 is TGCGCCAGCAGCTTGGCATTAGCGGGTGCCACAGATACGCAGTATTTT. The encoded protein is CASSLALAGATDTQYF.

The V and J genes are TRBV28 and TRBJ2-7; possibly TRBD2 for D (6 bases). This CDR3 spans 14 amino acids. Germline CDR1 and CDR2: MDHEN and SYDVKM. V gave up 6 bases and J gave up 7 bases, with 19 bases separating them. The CDR3 DNA is TGTGCCAGCAGACAGCTCCAGGGACTTCTAGAGCAGTACTTC. Amino acids: CASRQLQGLLEQYF.

The chain employs TRBV27 and TRBJ2-2; 8 bases align to TRBD1. The V and J ends lost 5 bases and 8 bases, in that order; junction bases with no gene match: 7. The CDR3 consists of 14 residues. The germline V gene encodes CDR1 MNHEY and CDR2 SMNVEV (reference sequence). The chain's CDR3 is CASSIGQGVGELFF. For the CDR3, the DNA is TGTGCCAGCAGTATCGGACAGGGCGTAGGGGAGCTGTTTTTT.

Regarding this clone: Other DNA sequences in the sample encode the same CDR3. The V gene is TRBV5-1, the J gene TRBJ2-3, with 8 bases aligning to TRBD2. The germline V gene has CDR1 SGHRS and CDR2 YFSETQ. V lost 4 bases, J lost 0 bases, and 4 bases stayed unmatched. This CDR3 has 15 amino acids. The CDR3 is CASSLRGVSTDTQYF. CDR3 nucleotide sequence: TGCGCCAGCAGCCTGCGGGGGGTTAGCACAGATACGCAGTATTTT. Variable domain in full (rest from reference TRBV5-1 and TRBJ2-3): KAGVTQTPRYLIKTRGQQVTLSCSPISGHRSVSWYQQTPGQGLQFLFEYFSETQRNKGNFPGRFSGRQFSNSRSEMNVSTLELGDSALYLCASSLRGVSTDTQYFGPGTRLTVL.

The rearrangement uses TRBV9 and TRBJ2-2, with D maybe TRBD1 (6 bases). The V gene lost 2 bases and the J gene lost 6 bases, with 17 bases spanning the gap. Germline assignment: CDR1 SGDLS and CDR2 YYNGEE. The CDR3 loop spans 16 amino acids. CDR3 region: CASSVVQGPPPGELFF. The CDR3 bases are TGTGCCAGCAGCGTTGTCCAGGGGCCCCCCCCCGGGGAGCTGTTTTTT. Together with reference TRBV9 and TRBJ2-2, the CDR3 gives the full variable domain: DSGVTQTPKHLITATGQRVTLRCSPRSGDLSVYWYQQSLDQGLQFLIQYYNGEERAKGNILERFSAQQFPDLHSELNLSSLELGDSALYFCASSVVQGPPPGELFFGEGSRLTVL.

The chain joins TRBV7-9 to TRBJ2-7, with a weak D call TRBD2 (5 bases). The germline V gene has CDR1 SEHNR and CDR2 FQNEAQ (reference sequence). This CDR3 is built from 15 residues. Deletions cut 0 bases from V and 1 base from J, with 10 bases between. Written as DNA, the CDR3 is TGTGCCAGCAGCTTAGCGGGGAGAGGTTCCTACGAGCAGTACTTC. Amino acid sequence: CASSLAGRGSYEQYF. Combining the CDR3 with reference TRBV7-9 and TRBJ2-7 gives the whole variable domain DTGVSQNPRHKITKRGQNVTFRCDPISEHNRLYWYRQTLGQGPEFLTYFQNEAQLEKSRLLSDRFSAERPKGSFSTLEIQRTEQGDSAMYLCASSLAGRGSYEQYFGPGTRLTVT.

The chain joins TRBV18 to TRBJ1-1; D is uncertain. Per germline, CDR1 KGHSH and CDR2 LQKENI. CDR3 size: 16 residues. V dropped 2 bases and J dropped 4 bases, with 17 bases sitting between them. The CDR3: CASSPWLGRKGTEAFF. The CDR3 DNA reads as TGTGCCAGCTCACCATGGTTGGGGAGGAAAGGCACTGAAGCTTTCTTT.

The chain joins TRBV6-2 or TRBV6-3 to TRBJ2-3, with 10 bases aligning to TRBD2. J was trimmed by 4 bases and V by 1 base; bases with no gene match: 8. The CDR3 totals 17 residues. The germline gives CDR1 MNHEY, CDR2 SVGEGT. The CDR3 sequence: CASSYLLSGGASDTQYF. The CDR3 DNA is TGTGCCAGCAGTTACTTGTTGAGCGGGGGGGCGTCAGATACGCAGTATTTT.

The CDR3, as DNA: TGCGCCAGCAGCTTTCAGGGGGCGTCGAGCACTGAAGCTTTCTTT. It translates to CASSFQGASSTEAFF. The V gene is TRBV5-1, the J gene TRBJ1-1; 8 positions agree with TRBD1. The CDR3 totals 15 residues. In germline, CDR1 is SGHRS, CDR2 YFSETQ. V dropped 2 bases and J dropped 4; count of bases not matched to a gene: 7.

The rearrangement joins TRBV9 to TRBJ1-3, with TRBD1 matching over 11 bases. The germline gives CDR1 SGDLS, CDR2 YYNGEE. The CDR3 totals 17 residues. V lost 0 bases, J lost 2 bases, and 4 bases stayed unmatched. CDR3 loop: CASSVAPGQGAGNTIYF. The CDR3 nucleotides read TGTGCCAGCAGCGTAGCCCCGGGACAGGGGGCTGGAAACACCATATATTTT.

This chain links TRBV10-3 with TRBJ1-1, with no clear D. The germline V gene has CDR1 ENHRY and CDR2 SYGVKD. V lost 10 bases and J lost 8, with 11 bases in between. The CDR3 is 10 residues long. The DNA for the CDR3 is TGTGCCACTAAGAGAGGGGAAGCTTTCTTT. Translated: CATKRGEAFF.

The chain employs TRBV6-5 and TRBJ2-5, with a tentative D call TRBD2 (5 bases). The CDR3 is 14 amino acids. CDR1 is MNHEY, CDR2 SVGAGI, per germline. V shed 7 bases and J shed 7 bases, with 19 bases lying between them. In DNA form, the CDR3 reads TGTGCCAGCACTCTCCCCGGGGAAGTTGCGACCCAGTACTTC. It translates to CASTLPGEVATQYF.

The CDR3 spells CASSQATVGYTF. In DNA form, the CDR3 reads TGCGCCAGCAGCCAAGCGACAGTGGGCTACACCTTC. This sequence joins TRBV4-1 and TRBJ1-2, with D perhaps TRBD1 (5 bases). The CDR3 sequence is 12 residues long. V lost 1 base and J lost 8, with 8 bases in between. Germline values: CDR1 MGHRA, CDR2 YSYEKL.

There are a few counts of this clone. This sequence joins TRBV19 and TRBJ1-4; 9 positions match TRBD1. Germline V gives CDR1 LNHDA, CDR2 SQIVND (reference sequence). The CDR3 consists of 16 residues. Germline trimming cut 8 bases from V and 8 bases from J; bases unmatched to any gene: 15. The CDR3 protein is CASAGTGIFRGEKLFF. Here the CDR3 DNA reads TGTGCCAGTGCCGGGACAGGGATATTTAGGGGCGAAAAACTGTTTTTT.

The V and J genes are TRBV19 and TRBJ1-3; 7 bases agree with TRBD1. The CDR3 has 14 residues. Germline trimming cut 9 bases from V and 5 bases from J; bases unmatched to any gene: 10. Germline CDR1 reads LNHDA; CDR2 reads SQIVND (reference sequence). CDR3 sequence reads: CASRDSSKRNTIYF. The CDR3, as DNA: TGTGCCAGCAGGGACAGCTCCAAACGAAACACCATATATTTT.

The chain joins TRBV27 to TRBJ1-5; possibly TRBD1 for D (6 bases). CDR1 MNHEY and CDR2 SMNVEV come from the germline V gene (reference sequence). Trimming took off 7 bases at V and 4 bases at J, with 11 bases between the two ends. The CDR3 sequence is 13 residues long. The CDR3 sequence is CASTSQGNQPQHF. CDR3 nucleotide sequence: TGTGCCAGCACTTCCCAGGGGAATCAGCCCCAGCATTTT.

V is TRBV12-5 and J is TRBJ1-1; D gene ambiguous. CDR1 is LGHNT and CDR2 is FRNRAP in the germline V gene. The CDR3 covers 13 residues. Trimming took 2 bases from V and 6 from J, leaving 10 bases between them. For the CDR3, the DNA is TGTGCTAGTGGTTTGATAATCCCCCCTGAAGCTTTCTTT. Amino acids: CASGLIIPPEAFF.

The chain recombines TRBV29-1 with TRBJ2-5; 7 nucleotides agree with TRBD2. V shed 4 bases, J shed 3 bases, and the junction held 11 bases outside the gene matches. Per the germline V gene, CDR1 is SQVTM and CDR2 is ANQGSEA. The CDR3 is 15 amino acids. The CDR3 region is CSVASSGRWEETQYF. The CDR3 DNA follows: TGCAGCGTTGCGTCTAGCGGCCGTTGGGAAGAGACCCAGTACTTC.

The genes are TRBV28 and TRBJ2-5; a weak D match, TRBD2 (5 bases). Germline-derived CDR1 and CDR2 are MDHEN and SYDVKM. Trimming shortened V by 1 base and J by 2 bases, and 8 bases separated the two germline ends. The length of the CDR3 is 14 residues. The CDR3 region has the DNA TGTGCCAGCAGTTTATCGGGATTTCAAGAGACCCAGTACTTC. This encodes CASSLSGFQETQYF.

The V and J genes are TRBV19 and TRBJ1-4, with TRBD1 matching 8 bases. The germline V gene encodes CDR1 LNHDA and CDR2 SQIVND (reference sequence). Germline trimming cut 3 bases from V and 7 bases from J; bases unmatched to any gene: 4. CDR3 size: 14 residues. The CDR3 sequence is CASSMGTGLEKLFF. Written as DNA, the CDR3 is TGTGCCAGTAGTATGGGGACAGGCCTTGAAAAACTGTTTTTT.

V is TRBV3-1 (or the pseudogene TRBV3-2) and J is TRBJ1-3, with D hard to call. The V end lost 7 bases, the J end lost 13 bases, and 26 bases lay between the germline ends. The CDR3 runs 15 residues. The germline V gene encodes CDR1 LGHDT and CDR2 YNNKEL (reference sequence). CDR3 sequence reads: CASTHSIVSPTPIYF. The CDR3 DNA reads TGTGCCAGCACCCATTCTATCGTCTCCCCTACTCCTATATATTTT.